This entry lists 26 T cell receptor beta chains sequenced from one sample in a study of blood T cells in healthy people across ages. Through a sample-barcoded 5' primer and a J-beta primer mix, a second PCR was run for roughly 6 to 11 cycles. TCRdb itself ran the 5' RACE reads through MiXCR, one entry per CDR3 protein. The table shows fewer than 900,000 distinct CDR3 sequences, with around 40% occurring only once. The sequencing input was blood. The source is an older woman in good health.

The chain uses TRBV28 and TRBJ2-7, with a weak D call TRBD1 (5 bases). The V end lost 2 bases, the J end lost 6 bases, and 11 bases lay between the germline ends. Germline V gene sequence: CDR1 MDHEN, CDR2 SYDVKM. This CDR3 is 13 amino acids long. The CDR3 protein is CASSLGQRLEQYF. The CDR3 DNA sequence: TGTGCCAGCAGTTTAGGACAAAGGCTCGAGCAGTACTTC. The full variable domain, completed using reference TRBV28 and TRBJ2-7, is DVKVTQSSRYLVKRTGEKVFLECVQDMDHENMFWYRQDPGLGLRLIYFSYDVKMKEKGDIPEGYSVSREKKERFSLILESASTNQTSMYLCASSLGQRLEQYFGPGTRLTVT.

The CDR3 loop reads CASSDGTGGTQYF. DNA of the CDR3: TGTGCCAGCAGTGATGGGACAGGGGGGACCCAGTACTTC. The chain links TRBV6-6 to TRBJ2-5, with 11 bases matching TRBD1. This CDR3 region has 13 residues. Trimming removed 5 bases from V and 7 bases from J; junction bases left unmatched: 3. Germline-derived CDR1 and CDR2 are MNHNY and SVGAGI (reference sequence).

With respect to this clonotype: Possible read error: a much larger clone is one base away. V usage is TRBV29-1 and J usage is TRBJ2-1; TRBD2 is a possible D gene (6 bases). Germline CDR1 SQVTM, CDR2 ANQGSEA. The V gene lost 3 bases and the J gene lost 13 bases, with 25 bases spanning the gap. The CDR3 loop spans 15 amino acids. Here the CDR3 reads CSVDGGRRLQETQFF. As DNA, the CDR3 is TGCAGCGTTGATGGAGGGCGAAGACTCCAAGAGACCCAGTTCTTC.

This clonotype was detected only a few times. This chain links TRBV7-2 with TRBJ1-1, with D possibly being TRBD1 (6 bases). Trimming took off 5 bases at V and 6 bases at J, with 19 bases between the two ends. Per the germline V gene, CDR1 is SGHTA and CDR2 is FQGNSA. The CDR3 totals 15 residues. The CDR3 coding sequence is TGTGCCAGCAGCCCAGGGCCCGAAGGGGGAGCTGAAGCTTTCTTT. Encoded protein: CASSPGPEGGAEAFF. The full variable domain, rest sourced from reference TRBV7-2 and TRBJ1-1, is GAGVSQSPSNKVTEKGKDVELRCDPISGHTALYWYRQSLGQGLEFLIYFQGNSAPDKSGLPSDRFSAERTGGSVSTLTIQRTQQEDSAVYLCASSPGPEGGAEAFFGQGTRLTVV.

This clonotype was seen only a few times. The chain recombines TRBV5-8 with TRBJ1-5; a weak D match, TRBD1 (6 bases). The CDR3 is made up of 14 amino acids. Germline lookup yields CDR1 SGHTS and CDR2 YDEGEE. Trimming removed 4 bases at V and 1 base at J, with 9 bases between. This CDR3 reads CASSEGQSNQPQHF. CDR3 nucleotide sequence: TGTGCCAGCAGCGAGGGACAAAGCAATCAGCCCCAGCATTTT.

The chain uses TRBV6-5 and TRBJ1-4; 9 bases are shared with TRBD1. CDR1 is MNHEY and CDR2 is SVGAGI in the germline V gene. The CDR3 covers 16 residues. Trimming removed 8 bases from V and 6 bases from J; junction bases left unmatched: 13. This CDR3 is CASGTEGGQGYEKLFF. In DNA, the CDR3 is TGTGCCAGCGGGACTGAGGGGGGACAGGGTTATGAAAAACTGTTTTTT.

This clonotype was detected only a few times. The V and J genes are TRBV30 and TRBJ2-7; no clear D gene. This CDR3 is 11 amino acids long. From germline, CDR1 is GTSNPN and CDR2 SVGIG (reference sequence). Between the trimmed V and J ends, which lost 2 bases and 3 bases, there was a span of 5 bases. CDR3 sequence: CAWSLDYEQYF. The CDR3 nucleotides read TGTGCCTGGAGTCTCGACTACGAGCAGTACTTC.

The V call is TRBV18, the J call TRBJ2-6, with D possibly matching TRBD1 (5 bases). Germline V lookup: CDR1 KGHSH, CDR2 LQKENI. The CDR3 sequence is 15 residues long. V was pared by 2 bases and J by 2 bases, with 7 bases between. The CDR3 DNA reads TGTGCCAGCTCACCAGGGGCGACTGGGGCCAACGTCCTGACTTTC. Translated: CASSPGATGANVLTF.

This clonotype has just a few counts. The J gene is TRBJ2-7, the V gene TRBV10-3; D may match TRBD1 or TRBD2 (7 bases each). The CDR3 has 16 residues. With 6 bases removed from V and 7 bases from J, the gap between germline ends came to 25 bases. Germline values: CDR1 ENHRY, CDR2 SYGVKD. The CDR3 DNA reads as TGTGCCATCAGCAGATCCGGGACAGTGGCCGGGGGGGAGCAGTACTTC. Translating it yields CAISRSGTVAGGEQYF.

As concerns this clonotype: The junction departs from the called germline gene at one end, perhaps through a read error. CDR3 DNA: TGCGCCAGCAGCCAAGATTTTGGAAGGTACCAAGAGATCCAGTACTTC. This gives the protein CASSQDFGRYQEIQYF. The chain has TRBV4-1 and TRBJ2-5; the D is unclear. From germline, CDR1 is MGHRA and CDR2 YSYEKL. The CDR3 sequence is 16 residues long.

This rearrangement joins TRBV6-6 to TRBJ2-5; 12 bases agree with TRBD1. This CDR3 is 13 amino acids long. Trimming removed 11 bases from V and 11 bases from J; junction bases left unmatched: 12. Per germline, CDR1 MNHNY and CDR2 SVGAGI (reference sequence). The chain's CDR3 is CASQGQGAGEQYF. CDR3 in DNA: TGTGCCTCCCAGGGACAGGGGGCTGGGGAGCAGTACTTC.

The sample holds a few counts of this clonotype. The genes are TRBV24-1 and TRBJ2-1, with D unclear. CDR1 is KGHDR, CDR2 SFDVKD, per germline. The V end was cut by 2 bases, the J end by 4 bases, with 14 bases between. This CDR3 region has 16 residues. In nucleotides, the CDR3 is TGTGCCACCAGTGATTCGAGTCGGGTGGGGTACAATGAGCAGTTCTTC. Encoded protein: CATSDSSRVGYNEQFF.

This clonotype showed up just a few times. This chain links TRBV7-2 with TRBJ1-2, with D maybe TRBD1 (5 bases). Trimming took off 1 base at V and 0 bases at J, with 9 bases between the two ends. The CDR3 sequence is 15 residues long. Germline assignment: CDR1 SGHTA and CDR2 FQGNSA. CDR3 in DNA: TGTGCCAGCAGCTTAGGGGGCTCAGCTAACTATGGCTACACCTTC. As protein: CASSLGGSANYGYTF. Full variable domain (rest looked up from reference TRBV7-2 and TRBJ1-2): GAGVSQSPSNKVTEKGKDVELRCDPISGHTALYWYRQSLGQGLEFLIYFQGNSAPDKSGLPSDRFSAERTGGSVSTLTIQRTQQEDSAVYLCASSLGGSANYGYTFGSGTRLTVV.

V and J are TRBV7-2 and TRBJ1-4, with TRBD1 identical over 10 bases. J gave up 5 bases and V 5 bases, and 8 bases lay outside the gene matches. Germline V gives CDR1 SGHTA, CDR2 FQGNSA. This CDR3 comprises 16 residues. CDR3 sequence reads: CASSINGQGGNEKLFF. DNA of the CDR3: TGTGCCAGCAGCATCAATGGACAGGGGGGAAATGAAAAACTGTTTTTT.

This clonotype was seen a handful of times. The junction and the germline gene differ at one end; a read error may be behind it. The V gene is TRBV18, the J gene TRBJ2-3; 8 positions match TRBD1. The length of the CDR3 is 16 residues. Germline CDR1 reads KGHSH; CDR2 reads LQKENI. DNA of the CDR3: TGTGCCAGCTCACCACTGGACAGGGCGAGCACGGATACGCAGTATTTT. This gives the protein CASSPLDRASTDTQYF.

The CDR3 DNA sequence: TGTGCCAGCACCTCCCGGTGGGCAGGGACCCCAAGGGGGGCTAACTACGAGCAGTACTTC. This sequence encodes CASTSRWAGTPRGANYEQYF. The chain combines TRBV12-3 or TRBV12-4 with TRBJ2-5; D possibly uses TRBD1 or TRBD2 (6 bases each). The DNA end is more similar to TRBJ2-7, so the J call may be wrong. This CDR3 region has 20 residues.

Comments on this clonotype: A single base separates this from a much larger clone, so it may be a read error. The gene calls are TRBV29-1 and TRBJ2-1, with TRBD2 matching 7 bases. Germline V CDR1 and CDR2: SQVTM, ANQGSEA. The CDR3 is 14 amino acids. CDR3 nucleotides: TGCAGCGTTGAGGGAGGGGCTACCTACAATGAGCGGTTCTTC. It encodes CSVEGGATYNERFF.

The chain carries TRBV28 and TRBJ2-7; TRBD2 matches 8 bases. Gene TRBJ2-5 matches the end of the DNA better, so the J call may be wrong. CDR3 length: 17 residues. The germline gives CDR1 MDHEN, CDR2 SYDVKM. CDR3 bases: TGTGCCAGCAGTTTACCCCAAAATAGCGGGGAGAAAGAGACCCAGTACTTC. As protein: CASSLPQNSGEKETQYF.

The V call is TRBV4-1, the J call TRBJ2-7, with TRBD2 matching 11 bases. Germline lookup yields CDR1 MGHRA and CDR2 YSYEKL. The CDR3 contains 16 residues. After removal of 2 bases from V and 3 bases from J, the junction contained 6 bases not matched to a gene. DNA for the CDR3: TGCGCCAGCAGCCAAATACCGGGACTAGCGGTCTACGAGCAGTACTTC. Translation gives CASSQIPGLAVYEQYF.

This rearrangement joins TRBV3-1 to TRBJ2-7; 10 bases are shared with TRBD1. Germline-derived CDR1 and CDR2 are LGHDT and YNNKEL (reference sequence). V was clipped by 4 bases and J by 5 bases; unmatched bases: 8. This CDR3 is 15 amino acids long. CDR3 sequence reads: CASSREGTGAHEQYF. The CDR3 nucleotides are TGTGCCAGCAGCCGAGAGGGGACAGGGGCCCACGAGCAGTACTTC.

This clonotype has more than one count but fewer than ten. This sequence joins TRBV12-3 or TRBV12-4 and TRBJ2-1; D gene unclear. Trimming took off 3 bases at V and 5 bases at J, with 8 bases between the two ends. The CDR3 loop spans 13 amino acids. CDR3 sequence reads: CASSFRRNNEQFF. The CDR3 DNA is TGTGCCAGCAGTTTCCGCCGAAACAATGAGCAGTTCTTC.

V and J are TRBV30 and TRBJ1-2, with D tentatively TRBD1 (6 bases). With 1 base removed from V and 4 bases from J, the gap between germline ends came to 13 bases. The CDR3 extends over 14 amino acids. CDR1 and CDR2 (germline): GTSNPN, SVGIG (reference sequence). The CDR3 DNA sequence: TGTGCCTGGAGTGGGCAGGGGAGAGGCTATGGCTACACCTTC. Translating gives CAWSGQGRGYGYTF.

This clonotype was observed many times. The chain joins TRBV10-1 to TRBJ2-7, with 9 bases fitting TRBD1. The CDR3 has 14 amino acids. Unmatched junction bases numbered 3, after V lost 3 bases and J lost 3 bases. The germline V gene encodes CDR1 WNHNN and CDR2 SYGVQD (reference sequence). The CDR3 DNA is TGCGCCAGCAGTGATAGGACAGGGGACTACGAGCAGTACTTC. It translates to CASSDRTGDYEQYF.

The sample holds a few counts of this clonotype. The chain links TRBV28 to TRBJ2-1, with a weak D call TRBD2 (6 bases). V dropped 7 bases and J dropped 2 bases, with 18 bases sitting between them. Germline V gives CDR1 MDHEN, CDR2 SYDVKM. The CDR3 extends over 16 amino acids. Here the CDR3 DNA reads TGTGCCAGCACCAGGGAGGTCAGGGAGGCCTACAATGAGCAGTTCTTC. Translating it yields CASTREVREAYNEQFF.

The table lists this clonotype with a few counts. The chain combines TRBV7-3 with TRBJ2-5; D remains ambiguous. V lost 2 bases, J lost 5 bases, and 9 bases lay in between. CDR1 is SGHTA, CDR2 FQGTGA, per germline. CDR3 size: 13 residues. CDR3 region: CASSLFSAETQYF. The CDR3 DNA sequence: TGTGCCAGCAGCTTATTTTCTGCGGAGACCCAGTACTTC.

The gene calls are TRBV7-2 and TRBJ2-3; a weak D match, TRBD2 (5 bases). V shed 2 bases and J shed 4 bases, with 13 bases lying between them. This CDR3 has 15 amino acids. The germline V gene encodes CDR1 SGHTA and CDR2 FQGNSA. The CDR3 loop reads CASSLNLAPPDTQYF. The CDR3 nucleotides are TGTGCCAGCAGCTTAAACCTAGCCCCTCCAGATACGCAGTATTTT.